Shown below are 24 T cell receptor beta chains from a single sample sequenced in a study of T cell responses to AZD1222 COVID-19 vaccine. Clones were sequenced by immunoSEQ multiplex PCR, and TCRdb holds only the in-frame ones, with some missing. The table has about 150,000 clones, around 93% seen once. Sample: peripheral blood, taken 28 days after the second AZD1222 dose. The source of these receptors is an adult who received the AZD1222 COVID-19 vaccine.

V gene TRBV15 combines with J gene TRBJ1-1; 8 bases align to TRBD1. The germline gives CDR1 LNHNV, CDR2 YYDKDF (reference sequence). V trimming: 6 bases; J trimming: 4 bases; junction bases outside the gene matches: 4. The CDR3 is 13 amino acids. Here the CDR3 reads CATRNTGGTEAFF. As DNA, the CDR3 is TGTGCCACCAGGAACACAGGGGGCACTGAAGCTTTCTTT.

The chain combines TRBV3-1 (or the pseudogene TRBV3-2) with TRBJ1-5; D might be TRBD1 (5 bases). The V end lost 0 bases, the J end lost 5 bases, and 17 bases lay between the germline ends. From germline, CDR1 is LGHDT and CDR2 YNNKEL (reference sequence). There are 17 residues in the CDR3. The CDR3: CASSQDSGDGSYQPQHF. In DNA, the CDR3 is TGTGCCAGCAGCCAAGATTCGGGGGACGGGAGCTATCAGCCCCAGCATTTT.

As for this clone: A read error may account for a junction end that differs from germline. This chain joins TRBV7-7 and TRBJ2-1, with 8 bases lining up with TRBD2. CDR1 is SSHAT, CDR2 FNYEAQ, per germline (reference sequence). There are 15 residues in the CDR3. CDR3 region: CASSLAGSAHNEQFF. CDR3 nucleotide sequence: TGTGCTAGCAGCTTAGCGGGGTCCGCCCACAATGAGCAGTTCTTC.

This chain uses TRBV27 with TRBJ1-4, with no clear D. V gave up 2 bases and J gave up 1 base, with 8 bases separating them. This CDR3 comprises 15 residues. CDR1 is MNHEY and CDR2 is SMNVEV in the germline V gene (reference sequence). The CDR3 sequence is CASSLKPRTNEKLFF. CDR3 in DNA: TGTGCCAGCAGTTTAAAACCCCGAACTAATGAAAAACTGTTTTTT. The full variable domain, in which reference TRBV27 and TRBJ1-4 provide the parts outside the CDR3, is EAQVTQNPRYLITVTGKKLTVTCSQNMNHEYMSWYRQDPGLGLRQIYYSMNVEVTDKGDVPEGYKVSRKEKRNFPLILESPSPNQTSLYFCASSLKPRTNEKLFFGSGTQLSVL.

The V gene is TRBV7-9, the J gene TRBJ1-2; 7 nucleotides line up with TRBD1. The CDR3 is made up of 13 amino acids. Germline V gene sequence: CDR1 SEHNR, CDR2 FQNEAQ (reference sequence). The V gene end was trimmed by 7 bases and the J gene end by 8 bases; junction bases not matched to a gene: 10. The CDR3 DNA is TGTGCCAGCACCAACACAGGGGACGGCGGCTACACCTTC. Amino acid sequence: CASTNTGDGGYTF.

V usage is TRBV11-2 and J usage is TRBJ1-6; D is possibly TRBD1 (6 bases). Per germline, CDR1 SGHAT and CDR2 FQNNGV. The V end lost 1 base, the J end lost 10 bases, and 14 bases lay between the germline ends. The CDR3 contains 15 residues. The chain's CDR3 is CASSLAPGGDSPLHF. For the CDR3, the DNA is TGTGCCAGCAGCTTAGCTCCTGGGGGCGACTCACCCCTCCACTTT.

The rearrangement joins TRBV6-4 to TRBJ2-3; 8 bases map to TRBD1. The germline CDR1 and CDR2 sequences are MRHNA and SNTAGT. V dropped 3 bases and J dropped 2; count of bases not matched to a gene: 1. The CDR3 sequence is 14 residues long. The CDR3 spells CASSDQGATDTQYF. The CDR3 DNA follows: TGTGCCAGCAGTGATCAGGGGGCCACAGATACGCAGTATTTT.

The CDR3 loop reads CAWRPTTGSSGNTIYF. In DNA form, the CDR3 reads TGTGCCTGGAGGCCGACAACAGGTTCCTCTGGAAACACCATATATTTT. V is TRBV30 and J is TRBJ1-3; TRBD1 might be the D (5 bases). Germline CDR1 reads GTSNPN; CDR2 reads SVGIG (reference sequence). The CDR3 extends over 16 amino acids. V was clipped by 3 bases and J by 0 bases, with 15 bases between them. The full variable domain, with the rest looked up from reference TRBV30 and TRBJ1-3, is SQTIHQWPATLVQPVGSPLSLECTVEGTSNPNLYWYRQAAGRGLQLLFYSVGIGQISSEVPQNLSASRPQDRQFILSSKKLLLSDSGFYLCAWRPTTGSSGNTIYFGEGSWLTVV.

The CDR3 DNA reads TGTGCCAGCAGTGCCCACAGCCTCTATGGCTACACCTTC. This codes for CASSAHSLYGYTF. The gene calls are TRBV27 and TRBJ1-2; D is unclear. Germline V CDR1 and CDR2: MNHEY, SMNVEV (reference sequence). The CDR3 sequence is 13 residues long. Trimming left V 5 bases short and J 4 bases short, with 11 bases between.

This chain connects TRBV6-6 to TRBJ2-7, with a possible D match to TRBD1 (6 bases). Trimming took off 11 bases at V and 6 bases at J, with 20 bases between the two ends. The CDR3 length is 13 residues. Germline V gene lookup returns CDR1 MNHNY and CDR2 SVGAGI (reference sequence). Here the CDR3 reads CASCPQGPGEQYF. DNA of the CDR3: TGTGCCTCGTGCCCACAGGGCCCGGGCGAGCAGTACTTC.

Written as DNA, the CDR3 is TGTGCCAGCACCTTAACGTCTCAGGGTACTGAAGCTTTCTTT. Translation: CASTLTSQGTEAFF. The chain joins TRBV28 to TRBJ1-1, with a possible D match to TRBD1 (5 bases). V was cut by 7 bases and J by 5 bases, with 17 bases left in between. From germline, CDR1 is MDHEN and CDR2 SYDVKM. The CDR3 has 14 amino acids.

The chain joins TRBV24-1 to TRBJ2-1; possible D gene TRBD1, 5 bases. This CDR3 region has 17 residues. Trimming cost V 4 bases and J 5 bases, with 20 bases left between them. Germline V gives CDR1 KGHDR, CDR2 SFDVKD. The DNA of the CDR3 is TGTGCCACCAGTGACAATAGCAGGGCAGGTATACACAATGAGCAGTTCTTC. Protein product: CATSDNSRAGIHNEQFF.

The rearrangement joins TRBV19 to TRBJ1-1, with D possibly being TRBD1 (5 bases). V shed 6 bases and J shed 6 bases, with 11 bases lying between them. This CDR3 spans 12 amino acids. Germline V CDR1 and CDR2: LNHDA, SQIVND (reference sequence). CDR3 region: CASRGGIAEAFF. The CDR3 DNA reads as TGTGCCAGTAGGGGGGGAATCGCTGAAGCTTTCTTT.

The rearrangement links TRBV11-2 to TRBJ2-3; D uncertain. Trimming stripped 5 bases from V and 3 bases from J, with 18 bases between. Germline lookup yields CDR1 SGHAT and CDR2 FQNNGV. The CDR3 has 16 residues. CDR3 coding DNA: TGTGCCAGCAGCCTCGCCTTTGGGCCAGAGACAGATACGCAGTATTTT. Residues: CASSLAFGPETDTQYF.

CDR3 nucleotide sequence: TGTGCCAGCACCAAAAGACGAATGAACACTGAAGCTTTCTTT. Encoded protein: CASTKRRMNTEAFF. The J gene is TRBJ1-1, the V gene TRBV5-8; D call uncertain. Germline CDR1 and CDR2: SGHTS and YDEGEE. Trimming shortened V by 6 bases and J by 0 bases, and 12 bases separated the two germline ends. The CDR3 runs 14 residues.

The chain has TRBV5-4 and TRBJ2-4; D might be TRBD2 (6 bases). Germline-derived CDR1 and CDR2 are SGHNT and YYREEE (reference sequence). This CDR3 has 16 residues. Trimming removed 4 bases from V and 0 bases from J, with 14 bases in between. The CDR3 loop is CASSHNRGLAKNIQYF. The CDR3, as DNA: TGTGCCAGCAGCCATAATAGGGGACTAGCCAAAAACATTCAGTACTTC.

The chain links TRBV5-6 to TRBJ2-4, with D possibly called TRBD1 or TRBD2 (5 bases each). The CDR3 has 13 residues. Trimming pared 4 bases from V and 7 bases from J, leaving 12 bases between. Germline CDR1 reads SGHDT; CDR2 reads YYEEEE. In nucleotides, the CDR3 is TGTGCCAGCAGCCCCGGGACCGGTAACATTCAGTACTTC. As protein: CASSPGTGNIQYF.

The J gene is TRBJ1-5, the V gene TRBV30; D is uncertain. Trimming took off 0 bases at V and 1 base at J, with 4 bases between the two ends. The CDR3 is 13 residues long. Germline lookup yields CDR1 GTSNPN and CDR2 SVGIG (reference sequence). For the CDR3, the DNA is TGTGCCTGGAGTGTACAGAGCAATCAGCCCCAGCATTTT. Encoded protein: CAWSVQSNQPQHF. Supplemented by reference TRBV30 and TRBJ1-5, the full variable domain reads SQTIHQWPATLVQPVGSPLSLECTVEGTSNPNLYWYRQAAGRGLQLLFYSVGIGQISSEVPQNLSASRPQDRQFILSSKKLLLSDSGFYLCAWSVQSNQPQHFGDGTRLSIL.

CDR3 in DNA: TGTGCCAGCAGGAGGGTCGATAATTCACCCCTCCACTTT. Protein: CASRRVDNSPLHF. The chain has TRBV6-5 and TRBJ1-6; no reliable D call. Germline CDR1 and CDR2: MNHEY and SVGAGI. Deletions cut 6 bases from V and 5 bases from J, with 8 bases between. CDR3 length equals 13 residues.

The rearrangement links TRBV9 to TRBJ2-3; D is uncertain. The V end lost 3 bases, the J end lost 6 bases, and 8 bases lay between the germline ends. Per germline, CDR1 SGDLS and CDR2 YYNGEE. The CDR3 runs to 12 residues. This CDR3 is CASSEPRDTQYF. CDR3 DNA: TGTGCCAGCAGCGAACCACGGGATACGCAGTATTTT.

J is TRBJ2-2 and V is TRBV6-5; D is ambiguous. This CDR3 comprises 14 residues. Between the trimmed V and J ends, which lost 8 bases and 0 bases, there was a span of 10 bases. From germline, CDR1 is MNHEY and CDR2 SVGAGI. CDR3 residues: CASLGFANTGELFF. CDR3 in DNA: TGTGCCAGCTTGGGATTCGCGAACACCGGGGAGCTGTTTTTT.

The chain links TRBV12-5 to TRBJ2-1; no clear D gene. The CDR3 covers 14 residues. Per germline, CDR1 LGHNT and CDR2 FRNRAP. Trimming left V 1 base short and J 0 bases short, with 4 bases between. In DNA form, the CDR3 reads TGTGCTAGTGGTTTGGGGGGCTCCTACAATGAGCAGTTCTTC. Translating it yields CASGLGGSYNEQFF. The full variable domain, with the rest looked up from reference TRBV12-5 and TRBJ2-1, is DARVTQTPRHKVTEMGQEVTMRCQPILGHNTVFWYRQTMMQGLELLAYFRNRAPLDDSGMPKDRFSAEMPDATLATLKIQPSEPRDSAVYFCASGLGGSYNEQFFGPGTRLTVL.

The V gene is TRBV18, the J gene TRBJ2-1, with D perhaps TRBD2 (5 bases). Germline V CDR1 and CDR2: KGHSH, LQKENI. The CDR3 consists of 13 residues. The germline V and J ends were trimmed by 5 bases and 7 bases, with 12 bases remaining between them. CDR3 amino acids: CASSDGGWNEQFF. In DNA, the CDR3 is TGTGCCAGCTCAGATGGCGGGTGGAATGAGCAGTTCTTC.

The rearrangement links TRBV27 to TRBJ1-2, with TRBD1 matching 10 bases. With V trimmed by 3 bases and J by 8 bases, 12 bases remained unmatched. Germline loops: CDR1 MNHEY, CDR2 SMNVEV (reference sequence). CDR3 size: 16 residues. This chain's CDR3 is CASSFLDRGRLEGYTF. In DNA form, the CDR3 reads TGTGCCAGCAGTTTCCTTGACAGGGGGCGCCTGGAGGGCTACACCTTC.